Each of the 20 T cell receptor beta chains below was sequenced from the same sample in a study of blood T cell repertoires in COVID-19. Sequencing was performed with immunoSEQ multiplex PCR; in TCRdb, only in-frame clones are kept and a portion is missing. Of about 210,000 clones in the sample, 84% were seen once. Sample: peripheral blood. These receptors all stem from a woman aged 50 to 60 with active or convalescent COVID-19.

J is TRBJ2-7 and V is TRBV28, with a tentative D call TRBD1 (6 bases). Germline CDR1 MDHEN, CDR2 SYDVKM. Trimming took 2 bases from V and 3 from J, leaving 8 bases between them. The CDR3 length is 13 residues. CDR3 amino acids: CASSLGTNYEQYF. As DNA, the CDR3 is TGTGCCAGCAGTTTAGGGACAAACTACGAGCAGTACTTC.

This clone was counted a few times. The genes are TRBV7-3 and TRBJ1-1; D is ambiguous. Germline CDR1 SGHTA, CDR2 FQGTGA. Trimming removed 4 bases at V and 1 base at J, with 7 bases between. CDR3 length: 13 residues. CDR3 nucleotide sequence: TGTGCCAGCAGCTCACAGAGGAACACTGAAGCTTTCTTT. Protein sequence: CASSSQRNTEAFF.

V is TRBV19 and J is TRBJ2-5, with D possibly being TRBD1 (5 bases). V shed 4 bases and J shed 9 bases, with 15 bases lying between them. Germline-derived CDR1 and CDR2 are LNHDA and SQIVND (reference sequence). This CDR3 has 13 amino acids. The CDR3 region has the DNA TGTGCCAGTAGTACAGGGTCTTACCCGGCCCAGTACTTC. Translated, it gives CASSTGSYPAQYF.

The chain links TRBV7-9 to TRBJ1-1, with 9 nucleotides matching TRBD1. The CDR3 totals 15 residues. Per the germline V gene, CDR1 is SEHNR and CDR2 is FQNEAQ (reference sequence). V lost 5 bases, J lost 7 bases, and 11 bases stayed unmatched. The chain's CDR3 is CASSALGQGRGEAFF. In DNA, the CDR3 is TGTGCCAGCAGCGCCCTCGGACAGGGGAGAGGTGAAGCTTTCTTT.

The genes are TRBV10-1 and TRBJ2-6, with 7 bases fitting TRBD1. Germline CDR1 and CDR2: WNHNN and SYGVQD (reference sequence). The CDR3 runs to 15 residues. Germline trimming cut 4 bases from V and 0 bases from J; bases unmatched to any gene: 0. CDR3 sequence: CASSGTGSGANVLTF. CDR3 nucleotide sequence: TGCGCCAGCAGTGGGACAGGCTCTGGGGCCAACGTCCTGACTTTC.

CDR3 sequence (DNA): TGCGCCAGCAGCTTGGAGGGACTCCCACTCTCCTACGAGCAGTACTTC. As protein: CASSLEGLPLSYEQYF. The V and J genes are TRBV5-1 and TRBJ2-7; D might be TRBD2 (6 bases). Trimming pared 0 bases from V and 0 bases from J, leaving 13 bases between. CDR3 size: 16 residues. Germline V gene lookup returns CDR1 SGHRS and CDR2 YFSETQ.

The chain recombines TRBV11-3 with TRBJ2-1; tentative D call: TRBD2 (5 bases). Trimming cost V 1 base and J 5 bases, with 9 bases left between them. The germline V gene encodes CDR1 SGHNT and CDR2 YENEEA. The CDR3 sequence is 14 residues long. The CDR3 loop reads CASSLAVANNEQFF. The CDR3 nucleotides are TGTGCCAGCAGCTTAGCGGTAGCGAACAATGAGCAGTTCTTC. Combining the CDR3 with reference TRBV11-3 and TRBJ2-1 gives the whole variable domain EAGVVQSPRYKIIEKKQPVAFWCNPISGHNTLYWYLQNLGQGPELLIRYENEEAVDDSQLPKDRFSAERLKGVDSTLKIQPAELGDSAVYLCASSLAVANNEQFFGPGTRLTVL.

J is TRBJ2-1 and V is TRBV3-1 (or the pseudogene TRBV3-2); tentatively, D is TRBD2 (6 bases). Trimming removed 1 base at V and 3 bases at J, with 16 bases between. The germline gives CDR1 LGHDT, CDR2 YNNKEL (reference sequence). The CDR3 totals 17 residues. The CDR3 coding sequence is TGTGCCAGCAGCCAAGTTTTAGCGGAGCCAGTCTACAATGAGCAGTTCTTC. This encodes CASSQVLAEPVYNEQFF.

This clone appeared a single time. The J gene is TRBJ2-5, the V gene TRBV6-6, with 9 bases matching TRBD2. This CDR3 spans 14 amino acids. Germline CDR1 and CDR2: MNHNY and SVGAGI (reference sequence). Trimming at V came to 6 bases and at J to 2 bases, leaving 4 bases not matched to a gene. The DNA for the CDR3 is TGTGCCAGCAGGTCCAGCGGGGGGCAAGAGACCCAGTACTTC. Its translation: CASRSSGGQETQYF.

The V call is TRBV5-1, the J call TRBJ1-5; D not resolved. From germline, CDR1 is SGHRS and CDR2 YFSETQ. CDR3 size: 14 residues. Trimming cost V 5 bases and J 5 bases, with 14 bases left between them. CDR3 amino acids: CASSPAGAHQPQHF. The CDR3 nucleotides are TGCGCCAGCAGTCCGGCAGGCGCCCATCAGCCCCAGCATTTT. The full variable domain, with the rest looked up from reference TRBV5-1 and TRBJ1-5, is KAGVTQTPRYLIKTRGQQVTLSCSPISGHRSVSWYQQTPGQGLQFLFEYFSETQRNKGNFPGRFSGRQFSNSRSEMNVSTLELGDSALYLCASSPAGAHQPQHFGDGTRLSIL.

The table lists this clone with a count of one. This rearrangement joins TRBV29-1 to TRBJ1-5; TRBD1 matches 7 bases. Trimming removed 6 bases from V and 1 base from J; junction bases left unmatched: 3. Germline V CDR1 and CDR2: SQVTM, ANQGSEA. There are 13 residues in the CDR3. CDR3 in amino acids: CSVLTGSNQPQHF. CDR3 DNA sequence: TGCAGCGTCCTGACAGGGAGCAATCAGCCCCAGCATTTT.

This clone was recorded a few times. This rearrangement joins TRBV28 to TRBJ1-2; the D is unclear. The ends were cut back, 6 bases at V and 3 bases at J, with 20 bases in the middle. The CDR3 spans 16 residues. Looked up from germline, CDR1 is MDHEN and CDR2 is SYDVKM. DNA for the CDR3: TGTGCCAGCAGCCACCTATCCTATAGTGTAGACTATGGCTACACCTTC. Its protein product is CASSHLSYSVDYGYTF.

This chain links TRBV3-1 (or the pseudogene TRBV3-2) with TRBJ1-5; D is possibly TRBD1 (5 bases). The CDR3 has 15 residues. The germline CDR1 and CDR2 sequences are LGHDT and YNNKEL (reference sequence). V shed 1 base and J shed 7 bases, with 14 bases lying between them. Here the CDR3 reads CASSQGSGGEQPQHF. CDR3 bases: TGTGCCAGCAGCCAAGGATCGGGAGGGGAGCAGCCCCAGCATTTT.

The V call is TRBV5-6, the J call TRBJ2-2, with 7 bases that match TRBD1. The V gene's germline CDR1 is SGHDT and CDR2 YYEEEE. The trim removed 3 bases at V and 1 base at J, leaving 6 bases unmatched. This CDR3 has 16 amino acids. CDR3 protein: CASSWQQGRNTGELFF. Here the CDR3 DNA reads TGTGCCAGCAGCTGGCAACAGGGGCGGAACACCGGGGAGCTGTTTTTT. Supplemented by reference TRBV5-6 and TRBJ2-2, the full variable domain reads DAGVTQSPTHLIKTRGQQVTLRCSPKSGHDTVSWYQQALGQGPQFIFQYYEEEERQRGNFPDRFSGHQFPNYSSELNVNALLLGDSALYLCASSWQQGRNTGELFFGEGSRLTVL.

Here the CDR3 reads CATSARDRVDTQYF. DNA for the CDR3: TGTGCCACCAGTGCCCGGGACAGGGTAGATACGCAGTATTTT. V and J are TRBV24-1 and TRBJ2-3; 9 bases are a match to TRBD1. J was trimmed by 5 bases and V by 5 bases; bases with no gene match: 4. The V gene's germline CDR1 is KGHDR and CDR2 SFDVKD. The CDR3 consists of 14 residues.

The chain links TRBV4-2 to TRBJ1-5; D remains ambiguous. V dropped 3 bases and J dropped 6 bases, with 6 bases sitting between them. Germline V gene sequence: CDR1 LGHNA, CDR2 YNFKEQ. The CDR3 is 12 amino acids. DNA of the CDR3: TGTGCCAGCAGCCAGGAGGGTCAGCCCCAGCATTTT. Translated: CASSQEGQPQHF.

V gene TRBV7-2 combines with J gene TRBJ1-2; D is undetermined. This CDR3 contains 12 residues. The V gene's germline CDR1 is SGHTA and CDR2 FQGNSA. Trimming cost V 0 bases and J 8 bases, with 7 bases left between them. In nucleotides, the CDR3 is TGTGCCAGCAGCTTAGCAGTGGGCGGCTACACCTTC. This sequence encodes CASSLAVGGYTF.

The V call is TRBV5-4, the J call TRBJ2-1; D is possibly TRBD2 (6 bases). There are 14 residues in the CDR3. V lost 2 bases, J lost 6 bases, and 12 bases lay in between. Germline V gives CDR1 SGHNT, CDR2 YYREEE (reference sequence). The CDR3 DNA reads as TGTGCCAGCAGCTTTGGAGGGTATCCCAATGAGCAGTTCTTC. Protein: CASSFGGYPNEQFF.

The CDR3 nucleotides are TGTGCCAGCAGACCCAGGGCCCGTAACACTGAAGCTTTCTTT. Its translation: CASRPRARNTEAFF. J is TRBJ1-1 and V is TRBV7-9; D might be TRBD1 (5 bases). V shed 6 bases and J shed 2 bases, with 13 bases lying between them. Per germline, CDR1 SEHNR and CDR2 FQNEAQ (reference sequence). The CDR3 has 14 residues.

This clone was counted a single time. The rearrangement joins TRBV27 to TRBJ1-1; D gene ambiguous. From germline, CDR1 is MNHEY and CDR2 SMNVEV (reference sequence). V lost 8 bases and J 3 bases, leaving 10 bases between the germline ends. There are 12 residues in the CDR3. The CDR3 here is CASPIGDTEAFF. The CDR3 region has the DNA TGTGCCAGCCCCATCGGAGACACTGAAGCTTTCTTT.